The 11 T cell receptor beta chains given below trace back to one sample, sequenced in a study of CD8+CD57+ T cells in acquired aplastic anemia. In patients chosen for sequencing, flow cytometry had shown CD8+CD57+ cell expansion. Genomic DNA served as template for TCR beta VDJ and CDR3 profiling. TCRdb fed the reads into MiXCR, producing one record per CDR3 protein. In the table there are 150,000 or so distinct CDR3 sequences, over 40% of which are singletons. Input material: sorted CD4+, CD8+, or CD8+CD57+ T cells (not recorded which) from PBMCs. The source of these receptors is a human donor with aplastic anemia.

This chain uses TRBV19 with TRBJ1-6; TRBD1 matches 7 bases. The CDR3 covers 15 residues. V lost 6 bases, J lost 6 bases, and 8 bases stayed unmatched. Germline CDR1 and CDR2: LNHDA and SQIVND (reference sequence). The CDR3 region has the DNA TGTGCCAGTAGCCAGGGGACAGCGAGTAATTCACCCCTCCACTTT. It is translated as CASSQGTASNSPLHF.

V usage is TRBV5-5 and J usage is TRBJ2-5; perhaps TRBD1 as D (6 bases). From germline, CDR1 is SGHKS and CDR2 YYEKEE (reference sequence). CDR3 size: 16 residues. Trimming stripped 0 bases from V and 2 bases from J, with 14 bases between. The CDR3: CASSLAPSRGQETQYF. The CDR3 DNA follows: TGTGCCAGCAGCTTGGCCCCTTCTAGGGGGCAAGAGACCCAGTACTTC.

For the CDR3, the DNA is TGCAGCGTGGGGGGGCGCGGCTACACCTTC. Translating gives CSVGGRGYTF. The chain couples TRBV29-1 to TRBJ1-2; D is perhaps TRBD1 (6 bases). Germline V lookup: CDR1 SQVTM, CDR2 ANQGSEA. The CDR3 covers 10 residues. Trimming stripped 6 bases from V and 8 bases from J, with 10 bases between.

This clonotype was counted only a few times. This chain joins TRBV25-1 and TRBJ2-3; D perhaps matches TRBD2 (6 bases). Trimming took off 5 bases at V and 2 bases at J, with 17 bases between the two ends. The CDR3 extends over 16 amino acids. Germline values: CDR1 MGHDK, CDR2 SYGVNS. Here the CDR3 DNA reads TGTGCCAGCAGTAAACAATCGGGACTCAACACAGATACGCAGTATTTT. Amino acid sequence: CASSKQSGLNTDTQYF.

This clonotype was detected ten times or more. The chain combines TRBV10-3 with TRBJ1-2; TRBD1 is a possible D gene (6 bases). The CDR3 is 14 residues long. The germline V gene has CDR1 ENHRY and CDR2 SYGVKD. Trimming stripped 3 bases from V and 2 bases from J, with 10 bases between. The CDR3 coding sequence is TGTGCCATCAGTGATCGGGGGGCCAACTATGGCTACACCTTC. Translated: CAISDRGANYGYTF.

The sample holds one count of this clonotype. V is TRBV11-1 and J is TRBJ2-3; TRBD2 aligns across 9 bases. The germline V gene has CDR1 SGHAT and CDR2 FQDESV (reference sequence). The CDR3 totals 16 residues. The ends lost 5 bases at V and 2 bases at J; junction bases unmatched: 8. The chain's CDR3 is CASSLGASGTTDTQYF. The CDR3 DNA reads TGTGCCAGCAGCCTAGGGGCTAGCGGGACCACAGATACGCAGTATTTT. Supplemented by reference TRBV11-1 and TRBJ2-3, the full variable domain reads EAEVAQSPRYKITEKSQAVAFWCDPISGHATLYWYRQILGQGPELLVQFQDESVVDDSQLPKDRFSAERLKGVDSTLKIQPAELGDSAMYLCASSLGASGTTDTQYFGPGTRLTVL.

This clonotype was picked up a small number of times. The chain carries TRBV25-1 and TRBJ2-7; no clear D. This CDR3 comprises 13 residues. Germline assignment: CDR1 MGHDK and CDR2 SYGVNS. V lost 6 bases to trimming and J lost 2 bases, with 11 bases between them. DNA of the CDR3: TGTGCCAGCAGGGGCTTTGGGCCCTACGAGCAGTACTTC. The encoded protein is CASRGFGPYEQYF.

The sample holds many counts of this clonotype. The genes are TRBV5-4 and TRBJ1-2; the match to TRBD1 covers 9 bases. Germline CDR1 is SGHNT and CDR2 is YYREEE (reference sequence). The junction had 9 bases not matched to a gene; V was cut back by 3 bases and J by 6 bases. The CDR3 has 15 amino acids. The CDR3 region is CASSSRDRVVNGYTF. The CDR3 DNA sequence: TGTGCCAGCAGCTCCCGGGACAGGGTGGTTAATGGCTACACCTTC. The full variable domain, with the rest looked up from reference TRBV5-4 and TRBJ1-2, is ETGVTQSPTHLIKTRGQQVTLRCSSQSGHNTVSWYQQALGQGPQFIFQYYREEENGRGNFPPRFSGLQFPNYSSELNVNALELDDSALYLCASSSRDRVVNGYTFGSGTRLTVV.

The V gene is TRBV10-3, the J gene TRBJ1-6, with D hard to call. The length of the CDR3 is 14 residues. Trimming took off 10 bases at V and 3 bases at J, with 13 bases between the two ends. The germline gives CDR1 ENHRY, CDR2 SYGVKD. CDR3 region: CANKDGNYNSPLHF. DNA of the CDR3: TGTGCCAATAAGGACGGAAACTATAATTCACCCCTCCACTTT.

The rearrangement joins TRBV10-3 to TRBJ2-1; D may be TRBD1 (6 bases). Germline V CDR1 and CDR2: ENHRY, SYGVKD. Deletions cut 2 bases from V and 6 bases from J, with 11 bases between. The CDR3 runs to 14 residues. CDR3 bases: TGTGCCATCAGTGAGATTACAGGGCGCAATGAGCAGTTCTTC. Protein sequence: CAISEITGRNEQFF.

This chain connects TRBV2 to TRBJ2-7, with 12 bases identical to TRBD2. Germline CDR1 and CDR2: SNHLY and FYNNEI. Trimming at V came to 5 bases and at J to 7 bases, leaving 9 bases not matched to a gene. The CDR3 covers 15 residues. The CDR3 loop reads CASSKRTSGTGEQYF. CDR3 nucleotide sequence: TGTGCCAGCAGTAAAAGGACTAGCGGGACGGGTGAGCAGTACTTC.